What follows are 32 T cell receptor beta chains derived from one specimen sequenced in a study of blood T cell repertoires in COVID-19. TCRdb's copy holds only in-frame clones and misses some; the assay was immunoSEQ multiplex PCR. The table lists 140,000 or so clones, about 90% of them singletons. The sequenced sample consisted of PBMCs or T cells enriched from blood (not recorded which). The receptor set was obtained from a man aged 55 to 69 who had recovered from COVID-19.

The CDR3 sequence is CASSTRTGEMGYTF. The CDR3 DNA reads as TGTGCCAGCAGTACGAGGACAGGGGAGATGGGCTACACCTTC. The gene calls are TRBV2 and TRBJ1-2; TRBD1 matches at 9 bases. This CDR3 is 14 amino acids long. Losses at the gene ends were 5 bases for V and 8 bases for J; bases not matched to a gene: 9. Germline values: CDR1 SNHLY, CDR2 FYNNEI.

The chain employs TRBV27 and TRBJ2-7; TRBD2 might be the D (5 bases). CDR3 length equals 15 residues. Germline V gene data show CDR1 as MNHEY and CDR2 as SMNVEV (reference sequence). Trimming removed 2 bases from V and 0 bases from J, with 11 bases in between. Written as DNA, the CDR3 is TGTGCCAGCAGTTTACCCTCGCGGGCCTCCTACGAGCAGTACTTC. Translating gives CASSLPSRASYEQYF.

V usage is TRBV18 and J usage is TRBJ2-6, with TRBD1 identical over 7 bases. J lost 0 bases, V lost 8 bases, and 1 base had no gene match. The CDR3 sequence is 14 residues long. CDR1 KGHSH and CDR2 LQKENI come from the germline V gene. The CDR3 loop reads CASRQGSGANVLTF. The CDR3 nucleotides are TGTGCCAGCCGACAGGGCTCTGGGGCCAACGTCCTGACTTTC.

This sequence joins TRBV30 and TRBJ1-1; D call uncertain. This CDR3 has 13 amino acids. Germline CDR1 is GTSNPN and CDR2 is SVGIG (reference sequence). V dropped 4 bases and J dropped 4 bases, with 13 bases sitting between them. CDR3 in amino acids: CAWTPNGATEAFF. CDR3 in DNA: TGTGCCTGGACTCCTAATGGAGCCACTGAAGCTTTCTTT.

The gene calls are TRBV6-5 and TRBJ1-1; D is undetermined. CDR1 and CDR2 (germline): MNHEY, SVGAGI. Trimming cost V 4 bases and J 1 base, with 10 bases left between them. The CDR3 extends over 14 amino acids. DNA of the CDR3: TGTGCCAGCAGTTTCCAGGCAGCGAACACTGAAGCTTTCTTT. Amino acids: CASSFQAANTEAFF.

V usage is TRBV15 and J usage is TRBJ2-7, with TRBD1 matching over 10 bases. With V trimmed by 1 base and J by 4 bases, 4 bases remained unmatched. Germline V lookup: CDR1 LNHNV, CDR2 YYDKDF (reference sequence). CDR3 length: 15 residues. The CDR3 nucleotides read TGTGCCACCAGCAGAGGGGGACAGGGGAATTACGAGCAGTACTTC. Residues: CATSRGGQGNYEQYF.

This chain uses TRBV12-3 or TRBV12-4 with TRBJ2-1, with TRBD2 as a possible D gene (6 bases). V was pared by 8 bases and J by 10 bases, with 6 bases between. This CDR3 has 9 amino acids. The CDR3 here is CASGGEQFF. The DNA for the CDR3 is TGTGCCAGCGGGGGGGAGCAGTTCTTC.

The gene calls are TRBV28 and TRBJ2-7; 7 nucleotides agree with TRBD1. The CDR3 runs 15 residues. CDR1 and CDR2 (germline): MDHEN, SYDVKM. V shed 5 bases, J shed 3 bases, and the junction held 10 bases outside the gene matches. The DNA of the CDR3 is TGTGCCAGCAGTCTCACAGGGGCCCCCGACTACGAGCAGTACTTC. Translated: CASSLTGAPDYEQYF.

The rearrangement uses TRBV28 and TRBJ1-5; 7 positions match TRBD1. Germline V gene lookup returns CDR1 MDHEN and CDR2 SYDVKM. The CDR3 runs 17 residues. Unmatched junction bases numbered 14, after V lost 9 bases and J lost 0 bases. CDR3 bases: TGTGCCAGTAACGCGGCAGGGGGGCTACATAGCAATCAGCCCCAGCATTTT. Amino acid sequence: CASNAAGGLHSNQPQHF. Based on the CDR3 plus reference TRBV28 and TRBJ1-5, the full variable domain is DVKVTQSSRYLVKRTGEKVFLECVQDMDHENMFWYRQDPGLGLRLIYFSYDVKMKEKGDIPEGYSVSREKKERFSLILESASTNQTSMYLCASNAAGGLHSNQPQHFGDGTRLSIL.

The rearrangement links TRBV6-5 to TRBJ2-2; possible D gene TRBD1, 5 bases. Trimming took off 8 bases at V and 0 bases at J, with 7 bases between the two ends. The CDR3 sequence is 13 residues long. Germline V gene lookup returns CDR1 MNHEY and CDR2 SVGAGI. The CDR3 spells CASRTSNTGELFF. CDR3 DNA: TGTGCCAGCCGGACATCGAACACCGGGGAGCTGTTTTTT.

A word on this clone: Other nucleotide sequences from this sample produce the same CDR3. V and J are TRBV6-5 and TRBJ2-7; TRBD1 matches at 7 bases. V gave up 1 base and J gave up 7 bases; unmatched junction bases: 1. CDR3 length: 12 residues. Germline V gene lookup returns CDR1 MNHEY and CDR2 SVGAGI. CDR3 DNA sequence: TGTGCCAGCAGTTACTACAGGGGAGAGCAGTACTTC. Its protein product is CASSYYRGEQYF.

This clone was recorded once. The chain couples TRBV7-8 to TRBJ2-3, with 7 bases fitting TRBD1. The ends lost 5 bases at V and 0 bases at J; junction bases unmatched: 5. This CDR3 comprises 15 residues. The germline V gene has CDR1 SGHVS and CDR2 FQNEAQ. CDR3 sequence: CASSLGQASTDTQYF. The CDR3 nucleotides read TGTGCCAGCAGCCTAGGACAGGCGAGCACAGATACGCAGTATTTT.

V is TRBV5-6 and J is TRBJ2-7, with a weak D call TRBD2 (6 bases). The V gene lost 4 bases and the J gene lost 0 bases, with 11 bases spanning the gap. Looked up from germline, CDR1 is SGHDT and CDR2 is YYEEEE. This CDR3 comprises 14 residues. Written as DNA, the CDR3 is TGTGCCAGCAGCCGAACCGGGAGCTCCTACGAGCAGTACTTC. Its translation: CASSRTGSSYEQYF.

The chain is built from TRBV5-1 and TRBJ1-4, with unresolved D. Germline CDR1 is SGHRS and CDR2 is YFSETQ. There are 15 residues in the CDR3. V dropped 4 bases and J dropped 3 bases, with 13 bases sitting between them. The CDR3 reads CASSTSPAANEKLFF. The CDR3 nucleotides read TGCGCCAGCAGCACGTCCCCGGCGGCTAATGAAAAACTGTTTTTT. Looking up the rest from reference TRBV5-1 and TRBJ1-4 gives the full variable domain: KAGVTQTPRYLIKTRGQQVTLSCSPISGHRSVSWYQQTPGQGLQFLFEYFSETQRNKGNFPGRFSGRQFSNSRSEMNVSTLELGDSALYLCASSTSPAANEKLFFGSGTQLSVL.

The chain combines TRBV9 with TRBJ2-5; 8 nucleotides agree with TRBD1. The germline gives CDR1 SGDLS, CDR2 YYNGEE. The CDR3 totals 16 residues. J lost 4 bases, V lost 4 bases, and 12 bases had no gene match. CDR3 residues: CASSPSPPDRGETQYF. Here the CDR3 DNA reads TGTGCCAGCAGCCCCTCCCCCCCTGACAGGGGAGAGACCCAGTACTTC.

The chain carries TRBV5-5 and TRBJ2-7; D may be TRBD2 (6 bases). The CDR3 has 15 residues. V was pared by 5 bases and J by 0 bases, with 15 bases between. Per the germline V gene, CDR1 is SGHKS and CDR2 is YYEKEE (reference sequence). CDR3 residues: CASSVIAVNSYEQYF. In DNA form, the CDR3 reads TGTGCCAGCAGTGTGATAGCGGTTAACTCCTACGAGCAGTACTTC.

V gene TRBV5-6 combines with J gene TRBJ2-4; TRBD1 matches at 8 bases. CDR3 length: 14 residues. Germline CDR1 SGHDT, CDR2 YYEEEE. Trimming cost V 2 bases and J 4 bases; bases outside gene matches: 2. The CDR3 nucleotides are TGTGCCAGCAGCTTCCGGACAGGGAAAAACATTCAGTACTTC. This encodes CASSFRTGKNIQYF. The variable domain in full, with the rest retrieved from reference TRBV5-6 and TRBJ2-4, is DAGVTQSPTHLIKTRGQQVTLRCSPKSGHDTVSWYQQALGQGPQFIFQYYEEEERQRGNFPDRFSGHQFPNYSSELNVNALLLGDSALYLCASSFRTGKNIQYFGAGTRLSVL.

The rearrangement links TRBV3-1 (or the pseudogene TRBV3-2) to TRBJ2-6; the D gene is possibly TRBD2 (5 bases). Trimming removed 6 bases from V and 1 base from J, with 10 bases in between. This CDR3 has 15 amino acids. Per germline, CDR1 LGHDT and CDR2 YNNKEL (reference sequence). CDR3 sequence (DNA): TGTGCCAGCAGTCCCGGGAAATCTGGGGCCAACGTCCTGACTTTC. Amino acid sequence: CASSPGKSGANVLTF.

The chain couples TRBV29-1 to TRBJ2-3; the D gene is possibly TRBD2 (6 bases). Trimming took off 3 bases at V and 1 base at J, with 14 bases between the two ends. Germline-derived CDR1 and CDR2 are SQVTM and ANQGSEA. The CDR3 is 15 amino acids. The CDR3 DNA reads TGCAGCGTTGAGGGGGGATTGATGGGCACAGATACGCAGTATTTT. This codes for CSVEGGLMGTDTQYF.

The gene calls are TRBV30 and TRBJ1-2, with 8 bases fitting TRBD1. CDR3 length: 13 residues. Trimming at V came to 5 bases and at J to 1 base, leaving 3 bases not matched to a gene. The V gene's germline CDR1 is GTSNPN and CDR2 SVGIG (reference sequence). The CDR3 loop is CAWGQGGNYGYTF. The CDR3 region has the DNA TGTGCCTGGGGACAGGGTGGTAACTATGGCTACACCTTC.

As DNA, the CDR3 is TGTGCCAGCTTTGGGACATTCCTCAATGAGCAGTTCTTC. This sequence encodes CASFGTFLNEQFF. The chain carries TRBV18 and TRBJ2-1, with D perhaps TRBD1 (6 bases). This CDR3 is built from 13 residues. Germline-derived CDR1 and CDR2 are KGHSH and LQKENI. V lost 7 bases, J lost 6 bases, and 13 bases lay in between. Variable domain in full (rest from reference TRBV18 and TRBJ2-1): NAGVMQNPRHLVRRRGQEARLRCSPMKGHSHVYWYRQLPEEGLKFMVYLQKENIIDESGMPKERFSAEFPKEGPSILRIQQVVRGDSAAYFCASFGTFLNEQFFGPGTRLTVL.

The rearrangement uses TRBV7-9 and TRBJ2-3, with 12 nucleotides matching TRBD2. J gave up 1 base and V 2 bases, and 7 bases lay outside the gene matches. Germline values: CDR1 SEHNR, CDR2 FQNEAQ (reference sequence). CDR3 length: 18 amino acids. CDR3 sequence (DNA): TGTGCCAGCAGCTTAAGGCTCCTAGCGGGAGGGGGCACAGATACGCAGTATTTT. Its protein product is CASSLRLLAGGGTDTQYF.

The chain employs TRBV5-6 and TRBJ1-2; 7 nucleotides line up with TRBD1. Germline assignment: CDR1 SGHDT and CDR2 YYEEEE. The CDR3 totals 15 residues. The V segment lost 2 bases and the J segment 5 bases; nucleotides outside the gene matches: 9. CDR3 in DNA: TGTGCCAGCAGCTTTCCGACAGGGACCCCTTATGGCTACACCTTC. Residues: CASSFPTGTPYGYTF.

The CDR3 spells CASTSDRGEKLFF. The DNA of the CDR3 is TGTGCCAGCACCTCGGACAGGGGGGAAAAACTGTTTTTT. The V gene is TRBV18, the J gene TRBJ1-4; 10 bases are shared with TRBD1. From germline, CDR1 is KGHSH and CDR2 LQKENI. The CDR3 is 13 residues long. Trimming cost V 8 bases and J 8 bases; bases outside gene matches: 5.

The genes are TRBV28 and TRBJ1-2, with D perhaps matching TRBD1 (5 bases). Trimming pared 3 bases from V and 0 bases from J, leaving 11 bases between. From germline, CDR1 is MDHEN and CDR2 SYDVKM. There are 15 residues in the CDR3. The CDR3 protein is CASSLGGSANYGYTF. CDR3 coding DNA: TGTGCCAGCAGTTTGGGGGGGTCAGCTAACTATGGCTACACCTTC.

This rearrangement joins TRBV6-6 to TRBJ1-1; no clear D. CDR1 is MNHNY, CDR2 SVGAGI, per germline (reference sequence). The CDR3 extends over 10 amino acids. The ends were cut back, 6 bases at V and 7 bases at J, with 6 bases in the middle. This chain's CDR3 is CASSRLEAFF. CDR3 coding DNA: TGTGCCAGCAGCCGACTTGAAGCTTTCTTT.

The chain recombines TRBV15 with TRBJ1-5; D gene unclear. The CDR3 runs to 16 residues. Trimming stripped 3 bases from V and 3 bases from J, with 15 bases between. Looked up from germline, CDR1 is LNHNV and CDR2 is YYDKDF (reference sequence). The CDR3 DNA is TGTGCCACCAGCAGTCTGAGGCAAGCCCCCAATCAGCCCCAGCATTTT. Amino acid sequence: CATSSLRQAPNQPQHF.

The chain couples TRBV7-9 to TRBJ1-4; D is unresolved. The CDR3 is 13 residues long. V was trimmed by 7 bases and J by 6 bases, leaving 12 bases between them. Germline values: CDR1 SEHNR, CDR2 FQNEAQ (reference sequence). This CDR3 is CASNTIFDEKLFF. As DNA, the CDR3 is TGTGCCAGCAACACTATATTTGATGAAAAACTGTTTTTT.

The V and J genes are TRBV4-2 and TRBJ1-2; 10 positions agree with TRBD1. The CDR3 has 15 amino acids. Germline loops: CDR1 LGHNA, CDR2 YNFKEQ. V was clipped by 4 bases and J by 2 bases; unmatched bases: 4. The CDR3 spells CASSPRDRGNYGYTF. Here the CDR3 DNA reads TGTGCCAGCAGCCCCCGGGACAGGGGAAACTATGGCTACACCTTC.

The chain recombines TRBV5-1 with TRBJ1-2; D remains ambiguous. CDR1 is SGHRS and CDR2 is YFSETQ in the germline V gene. V lost 0 bases, J lost 2 bases, and 8 bases lay in between. The CDR3 has 14 amino acids. The CDR3 DNA reads as TGCGCCAGCAGCTTGGAGTCAGTGAACTATGGCTACACCTTC. Protein product: CASSLESVNYGYTF.

The chain recombines TRBV5-4 with TRBJ2-3, with D unclear. CDR1 and CDR2 (germline): SGHNT, YYREEE (reference sequence). The V gene lost 3 bases and the J gene lost 4 bases, with 12 bases spanning the gap. The CDR3 consists of 14 residues. The CDR3 DNA reads TGTGCCAGCAGCTCTAGAATATCGGCAGATACGCAGTATTTT. This encodes CASSSRISADTQYF. The complete variable domain, with remaining parts taken from reference TRBV5-4 and TRBJ2-3, reads ETGVTQSPTHLIKTRGQQVTLRCSSQSGHNTVSWYQQALGQGPQFIFQYYREEENGRGNFPPRFSGLQFPNYSSELNVNALELDDSALYLCASSSRISADTQYFGPGTRLTVL.

V is TRBV30 and J is TRBJ2-1; 9 bases map to TRBD2. The CDR3 spans 15 residues. V dropped 2 bases and J dropped 9; count of bases not matched to a gene: 11. Looked up from germline, CDR1 is GTSNPN and CDR2 is SVGIG (reference sequence). Here the CDR3 reads CAWSPASGKGVEQFF. The CDR3 DNA follows: TGTGCCTGGAGTCCCGCTAGCGGGAAGGGGGTTGAGCAGTTCTTC.